This TCR beta chain was obtained from a study of shared clonotypes between healthy human individuals. General observations from the study: Naive CD4 clonotype sharing across several donors was about 5%.

Of note for this clone: What it recognizes is unknown.

CD8 memory combined CD45RO+ cells with CCR7-negative CD45RA+ TemRA cells. Produced via immunoSEQ multiplex PCR; TCRdb's table is partial and in-frame only. In the table there are roughly 660,000 clones, less than 95% of which are singletons. The V and J ends lost 5 bases and 2 bases respectively, with 10 bases between them. Germline CDR1 MNHEY, CDR2 SMNVEV (reference sequence). The CDR3 is made up of 13 amino acids. The specimen sequenced was memory CD8+ T cells from PBMCs. Subset in this sample: CD45RO+ cells pooled with CCR7-negative TemRA cells. The chain employs TRBV27 and TRBJ2-7; D call uncertain. The receptor's source is a man younger than 35 in good health. Some clones in this sample may be carry-over from other donors' samples. CDR3 sequence (DNA): TGTGCCAGCAGTCCCGGATTTACCTACGAGCAGTACTTC. This translates into CASSPGFTYEQYF.